The TCR beta chain under discussion was sequenced for a study of tumor-infiltrating lymphocytes in localized non-small cell lung cancer. Study context: Patients included smokers and never-smokers with various histologies, some sampled after neoadjuvant chemotherapy. Resected tumor was paired with non-adjacent uninvolved lung from the same patient.

The V and J ends lost 3 bases and 7 bases respectively, with 19 bases between them. This CDR3 has 15 amino acids. Germline CDR1 SGHAT, CDR2 FQNNGV. Study conclusions and caveats: TCR sequencing covered a subset of patients with enough tissue.

This clone was picked up a small number of times. Its specificity is not known. The table came from immunoSEQ multiplex PCR; TCRdb's copy has only in-frame clones and leaves some out. The repertoire holds 5,500 to 7,500 clones, approximately 76% seen once, with less than 8% in the top ten. This TCR derives from a human donor with non-small cell lung cancer. The rearrangement joins TRBV11-2 to TRBJ2-7; tentatively, D is TRBD2 (5 bases). The source material was uninvolved lung tissue not adjacent to the tumor. CDR3 sequence reads: CASSLAREPPGEQYF. As DNA, the CDR3 is TGTGCCAGCAGCTTGGCCAGAGAGCCACCGGGGGAGCAGTACTTC.